Listed here are 10 T cell receptor beta chains from one sample, sequenced in a study of blood T cell repertoires in COVID-19. Sequenced by immunoSEQ multiplex PCR; TCRdb stores in-frame clones only, minus some. The table lists some 45,000 clones, around nine tenths of them singletons. Sequenced sample: peripheral blood. These receptor sequences come from a human donor in a cohort sampled during active COVID-19.

The V call is TRBV6-5, the J call TRBJ1-4; D remains unclear. This CDR3 contains 15 residues. With 4 bases removed from V and 0 bases from J, the gap between germline ends came to 9 bases. In germline, CDR1 is MNHEY, CDR2 SVGAGI. The CDR3 sequence is CASSLVATTNEKLFF. DNA for the CDR3: TGTGCCAGCAGTTTGGTGGCAACAACTAATGAAAAACTGTTTTTT.

V usage is TRBV2 and J usage is TRBJ1-5; possible D gene TRBD1, 6 bases. The CDR3 runs 14 residues. The ends were cut back, 7 bases at V and 1 base at J, with 11 bases in the middle. CDR1 and CDR2 from the germline V gene are SNHLY and FYNNEI. The DNA for the CDR3 is TGTGCCAGCACAGGGGCTATGAGCAATCAGCCCCAGCATTTT. Amino acid sequence: CASTGAMSNQPQHF.

This chain uses TRBV4-2 with TRBJ1-2; weak D call: TRBD1 (6 bases). The CDR3 has 13 amino acids. V was clipped by 3 bases and J by 4 bases, with 9 bases between them. In germline, CDR1 is LGHNA, CDR2 YNFKEQ. The DNA of the CDR3 is TGTGCCAGCAGCCAGGAGGACAGCTATGGCTACACCTTC. It codes for CASSQEDSYGYTF.

Only a few counts were recorded for this clone. This chain joins TRBV20-1 and TRBJ2-3, with D possibly being TRBD2 (5 bases). The CDR3 totals 11 residues. Between the trimmed V and J ends, which lost 6 bases and 9 bases, there was a span of 13 bases. In germline, CDR1 is DFQATT, CDR2 SNEGSKA (reference sequence). The CDR3 DNA reads TGCAGTGCGCCTCGGGGAGCCACGCAGTATTTT. Residues: CSAPRGATQYF.

The chain combines TRBV5-1 with TRBJ1-4; no reliable D call. This CDR3 has 15 amino acids. Germline CDR1 is SGHRS and CDR2 is YFSETQ. V shed 0 bases and J shed 8 bases, with 14 bases lying between them. In DNA form, the CDR3 reads TGCGCCAGCAGCTTGGAGTGGAGGGCTGGCGAAAAACTGTTTTTT. It codes for CASSLEWRAGEKLFF.

J is TRBJ2-7 and V is TRBV7-8; 9 bases fit TRBD1. Germline trimming cut 4 bases from V and 3 bases from J; bases unmatched to any gene: 4. The V gene's germline CDR1 is SGHVS and CDR2 FQNEAQ. The CDR3 has 14 residues. CDR3 bases: TGTGCCAGCAGCTCCGGACAGGGGAACTACGAGCAGTACTTC. Its translation: CASSSGQGNYEQYF.

The CDR3 bases are TGTGCCAGCTCACCGGGCCAGTCCAACGAGCAGTACTTC. Translating gives CASSPGQSNEQYF. The J gene is TRBJ2-7, the V gene TRBV18; D is unresolved. Germline lookup yields CDR1 KGHSH and CDR2 LQKENI. CDR3 length equals 13 residues. V was clipped by 3 bases and J by 5 bases, with 11 bases between them.

This rearrangement joins TRBV19 to TRBJ2-7, with D perhaps TRBD1 (6 bases). V lost 0 bases and J 2 bases, leaving 11 bases between the germline ends. Germline V gene lookup returns CDR1 LNHDA and CDR2 SQIVND (reference sequence). The CDR3 extends over 15 amino acids. DNA for the CDR3: TGTGCCAGTAGTATAGAACCGACAGGACCCTACGAGCAGTACTTC. It yields the protein CASSIEPTGPYEQYF.

The chain links TRBV2 to TRBJ1-2; D is unresolved. V was pared by 9 bases and J by 8 bases, with 19 bases between. Per germline, CDR1 SNHLY and CDR2 FYNNEI. This CDR3 has 13 amino acids. This chain's CDR3 is CASSPGSLRGYTF. CDR3 DNA: TGTGCCAGTTCCCCGGGGAGCCTCCGCGGCTACACCTTC.

The chain carries TRBV3-1 (or the pseudogene TRBV3-2) and TRBJ1-4, with D perhaps matching TRBD1 (5 bases). Trimming took 0 bases from V and 8 from J, leaving 19 bases between them. The CDR3 has 17 amino acids. Germline-derived CDR1 and CDR2 are LGHDT and YNNKEL (reference sequence). CDR3 region: CASSQDAPPGPGEKLFF. CDR3 bases: TGTGCCAGCAGCCAAGATGCCCCCCCGGGCCCAGGGGAAAAACTGTTTTTT.